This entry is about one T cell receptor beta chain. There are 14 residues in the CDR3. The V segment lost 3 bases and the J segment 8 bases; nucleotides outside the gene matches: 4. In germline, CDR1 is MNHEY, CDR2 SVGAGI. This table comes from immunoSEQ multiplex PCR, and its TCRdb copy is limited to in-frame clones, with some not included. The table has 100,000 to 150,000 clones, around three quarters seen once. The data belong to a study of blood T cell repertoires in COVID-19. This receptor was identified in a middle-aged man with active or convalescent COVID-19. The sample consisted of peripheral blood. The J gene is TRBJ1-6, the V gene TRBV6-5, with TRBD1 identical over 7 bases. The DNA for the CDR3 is TGTGCCAGCAGTTATAAACAGGGGTATTCACCCCTCCACTTT. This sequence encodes CASSYKQGYSPLHF.